The TCR beta chain described here comes from a study of cytomegalovirus exposure and HLA in healthy donors. General study results and limits: According to reports, the classifier identified cytomegalovirus status with high specificity and sensitivity.

Turning to this clone: The antigen remains undetermined.

The donors belonged to the roughly 110-subject validation cohort, separate from the roughly 600-subject first cohort. Here immunoSEQ multiplex PCR was the method, and the copy in TCRdb shows in-frame clones only, minus some. The table records roughly 270,000 clones, around 87% of them present only once. This CDR3 region has 14 residues. V was clipped by 4 bases and J by 7 bases; unmatched bases: 5. Germline V gene sequence: CDR1 SGHAT, CDR2 FQNNGV. The chain joins TRBV11-2 to TRBJ2-1; 9 bases map to TRBD2. This receptor was taken from a woman aged 18-29 years in good health and CMV-seronegative. The specimen was PBMCs. In nucleotides, the CDR3 is TGTGCCAGCAGCTCGCCTAGCGGGATGAATGAGCAGTTCTTC. Translating it yields CASSSPSGMNEQFF.